This paragraph reports one T cell receptor beta chain. This sample was included in a study of T-cell reconstitution after alpha-beta-depleted transplantation in children. The CDR3 totals 15 residues. The V gene's germline CDR1 is SEHNR and CDR2 FQNEAQ (reference sequence). V was trimmed by 5 bases and J by 8 bases, leaving 18 bases between them. Preparation of the TCRbeta library involved a method that used unique molecular identifiers. TCRdb recomputed calls from the PCR reads with MiXCR, one row per CDR3 protein. The table includes about 640,000 distinct CDR3 sequences, 16% detected once. This rearrangement joins TRBV7-9 to TRBJ1-4; D is uncertain. The sequence came from a human donor who donated a stem cell graft to a child with acute myeloid leukemia. The source was PBMCs from the stem cell graft donor, collected from the stem cell graft. The CDR3 reads CASSIWTDKGEKLFF. The CDR3 DNA follows: TGTGCCAGCAGCATCTGGACCGACAAGGGAGAAAAACTGTTTTTT.